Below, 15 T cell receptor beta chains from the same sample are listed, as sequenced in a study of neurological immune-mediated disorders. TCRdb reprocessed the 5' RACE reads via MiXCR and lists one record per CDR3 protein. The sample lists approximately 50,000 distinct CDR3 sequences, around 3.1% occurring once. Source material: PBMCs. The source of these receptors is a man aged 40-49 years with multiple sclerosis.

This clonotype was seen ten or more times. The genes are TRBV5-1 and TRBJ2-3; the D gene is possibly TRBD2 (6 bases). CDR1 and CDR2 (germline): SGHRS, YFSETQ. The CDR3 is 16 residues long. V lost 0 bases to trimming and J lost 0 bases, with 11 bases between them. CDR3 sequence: CASSLEGGYSTDTQYF. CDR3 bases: TGCGCCAGCAGCTTGGAGGGAGGTTATAGCACAGATACGCAGTATTTT.

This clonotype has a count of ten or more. CDR3 in DNA: TGTGCCAGCATTAGAACCGGGGAGCTGTTTTTT. This translates into CASIRTGELFF. The chain has TRBV12-3 or TRBV12-4 and TRBJ2-2, with D unclear. There are 11 residues in the CDR3. V was cut by 7 bases and J by 5 bases, with 5 bases left in between.

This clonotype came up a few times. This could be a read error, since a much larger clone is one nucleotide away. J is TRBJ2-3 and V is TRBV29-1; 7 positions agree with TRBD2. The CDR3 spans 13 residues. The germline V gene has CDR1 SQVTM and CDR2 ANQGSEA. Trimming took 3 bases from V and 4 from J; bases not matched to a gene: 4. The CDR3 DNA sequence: TGCAGCGTTGAGCGGGGGACCGCAGATACGCAGTATTTT. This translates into CSVERGTADTQYF.

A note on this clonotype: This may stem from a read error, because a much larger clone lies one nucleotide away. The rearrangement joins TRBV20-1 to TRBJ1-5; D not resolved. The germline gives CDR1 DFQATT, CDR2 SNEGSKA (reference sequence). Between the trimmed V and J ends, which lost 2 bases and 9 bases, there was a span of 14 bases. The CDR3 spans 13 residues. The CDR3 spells CSARSKEYAPQHF. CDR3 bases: TGCAGTGCTAGATCGAAGGAGTATGCGCCCCAGCATTTT.

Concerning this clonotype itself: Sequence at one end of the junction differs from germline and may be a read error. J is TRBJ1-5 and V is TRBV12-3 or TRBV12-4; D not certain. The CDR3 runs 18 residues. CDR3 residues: CASSSVSFGRSSDQPQNF. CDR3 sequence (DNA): TGTGCCAGCAGTTCGGTTTCATTCGGGCGCAGTTCAGATCAGCCCCAGAATTTT.

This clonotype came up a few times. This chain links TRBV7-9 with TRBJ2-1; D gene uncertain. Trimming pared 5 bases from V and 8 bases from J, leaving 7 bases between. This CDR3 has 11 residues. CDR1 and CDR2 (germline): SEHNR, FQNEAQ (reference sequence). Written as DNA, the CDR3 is TGTGCCAGCAGCCTTAGTTATGAGCAGTTCTTC. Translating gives CASSLSYEQFF.

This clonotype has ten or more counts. CDR3 loop: CASSPGTGQIDGYTF. For the CDR3, the DNA is TGTGCCAGCAGCCCCGGGACAGGGCAAATCGATGGCTACACCTTC. The chain employs TRBV6-5 and TRBJ1-2; TRBD1 matches at 9 bases. V was clipped by 6 bases and J by 6 bases; unmatched bases: 11. CDR1 is MNHEY and CDR2 is SVGAGI in the germline V gene. The CDR3 contains 15 residues.

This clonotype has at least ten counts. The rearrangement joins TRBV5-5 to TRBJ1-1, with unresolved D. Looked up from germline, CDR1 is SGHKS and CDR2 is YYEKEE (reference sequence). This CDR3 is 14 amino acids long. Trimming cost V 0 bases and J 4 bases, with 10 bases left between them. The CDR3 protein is CASSLDQGSTEAFF. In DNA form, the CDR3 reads TGTGCCAGCAGCTTGGATCAAGGGAGCACTGAAGCTTTCTTT.

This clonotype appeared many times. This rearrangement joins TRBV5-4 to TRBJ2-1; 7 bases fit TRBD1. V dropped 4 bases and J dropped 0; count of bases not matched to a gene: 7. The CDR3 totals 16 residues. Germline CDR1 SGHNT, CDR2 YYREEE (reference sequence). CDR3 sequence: CASSPQGTASYNEQFF. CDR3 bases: TGTGCCAGCAGCCCACAGGGGACAGCCTCCTACAATGAGCAGTTCTTC.

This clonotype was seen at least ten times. CDR3 region: CASSPLSPRTQYF. As DNA, the CDR3 is TGTGCCAGCAGCCCACTCTCCCCGCGTACGCAGTATTTT. This chain connects TRBV7-9 to TRBJ2-3, with D unclear. CDR3 length equals 13 residues. The germline CDR1 and CDR2 sequences are SEHNR and FQNEAQ (reference sequence). V lost 5 bases to trimming and J lost 8 bases, with 14 bases between them.

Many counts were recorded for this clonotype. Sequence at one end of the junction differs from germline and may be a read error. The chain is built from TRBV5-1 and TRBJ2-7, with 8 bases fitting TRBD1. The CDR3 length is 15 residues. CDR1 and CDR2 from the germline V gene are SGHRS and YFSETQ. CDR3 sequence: CASGLGDQGAGEQYF. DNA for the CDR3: TGCGCCAGCGGCTTAGGGGACCAGGGGGCTGGAGAGCAGTACTTC. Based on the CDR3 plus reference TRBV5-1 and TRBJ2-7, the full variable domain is KAGVTQTPRYLIKTRGQQVTLSCSPISGHRSVSWYQQTPGQGLQFLFEYFSETQRNKGNFPGRFSGRQFSNSRSEMNVSTLELGDSALYLCASGLGDQGAGEQYFGPGTRLTVT.

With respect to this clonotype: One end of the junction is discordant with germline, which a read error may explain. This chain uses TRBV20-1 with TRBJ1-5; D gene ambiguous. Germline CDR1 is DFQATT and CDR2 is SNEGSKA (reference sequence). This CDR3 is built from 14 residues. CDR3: CSAKTPGINQPQNF. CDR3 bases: TGCAGTGCCAAGACTCCGGGAATCAATCAGCCCCAGAATTTT.

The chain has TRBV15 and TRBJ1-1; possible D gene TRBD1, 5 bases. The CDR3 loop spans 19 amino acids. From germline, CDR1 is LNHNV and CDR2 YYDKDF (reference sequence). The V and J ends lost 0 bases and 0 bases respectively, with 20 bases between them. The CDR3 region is CATSRDFGPAWGLNTEAFF. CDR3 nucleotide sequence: TGTGCCACCAGCAGAGATTTTGGGCCAGCCTGGGGGTTGAACACTGAAGCTTTCTTT.

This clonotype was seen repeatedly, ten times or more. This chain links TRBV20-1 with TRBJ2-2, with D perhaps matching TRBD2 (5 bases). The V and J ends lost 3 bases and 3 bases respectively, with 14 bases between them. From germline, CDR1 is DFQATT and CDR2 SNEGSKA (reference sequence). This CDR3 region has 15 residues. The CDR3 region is CSARGRGPDTGELFF. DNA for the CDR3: TGCAGTGCTAGGGGCCGGGGTCCCGACACCGGGGAGCTGTTTTTT.

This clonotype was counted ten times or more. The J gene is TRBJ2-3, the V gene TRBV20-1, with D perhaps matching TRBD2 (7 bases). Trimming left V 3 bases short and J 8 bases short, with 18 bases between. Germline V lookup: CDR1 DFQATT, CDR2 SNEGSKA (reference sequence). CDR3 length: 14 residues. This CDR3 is CSASGGDILATQYF. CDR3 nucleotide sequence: TGCAGTGCTAGTGGGGGGGACATTCTAGCTACGCAGTATTTT.